A single sample gave rise to the 25 T cell receptor beta chains below, sequenced in a study of human T cells and chemical hapten exposure. TCRdb ran MiXCR on the RACE reads and lists one entry per CDR3 protein. The sample consists of under 300,000 distinct CDR3 sequences, about 9.4% of them appearing once. The time point: pre-sensitization, week 0. This sample's treatment: therapeutic diphenylcyclopropenone sensitization with weekly scalp DPC. Sequencing was performed on whole blood, taken in connection with sensitization to the hapten diphenylcyclopropenone (DPC). The receptors originated from a woman aged 40 to 55 with alopecia areata. Some clones in this sample may be carry-over from other donors' samples.

The rearrangement uses TRBV28 and TRBJ2-7; 9 bases fit TRBD1. This CDR3 has 15 amino acids. The junction had 6 bases not matched to a gene; V was cut back by 4 bases and J by 2 bases. CDR1 and CDR2 from the germline V gene are MDHEN and SYDVKM. CDR3: CASSSPGQGPYEQYF. For the CDR3, the DNA is TGTGCCAGCAGTTCGCCGGGACAGGGACCCTACGAGCAGTACTTC.

This clonotype was observed a handful of times. V is TRBV12-1 and J is TRBJ1-4; the DNA was not compared with TRBD1, the D call given in the table. TRBV12-1 is a known pseudogene. The CDR3 sequence is 14 residues long. CDR3 sequence reads: CASSPDPQGEKLFF. In nucleotides, the CDR3 is TGTGCCAGCAGCCCTGACCCGCAGGGAGAAAAACTGTTTTTT.

The chain combines TRBV4-1 with TRBJ1-4; perhaps TRBD1 as D (6 bases). The CDR3 covers 19 residues. Trimming took off 2 bases at V and 5 bases at J, with 24 bases between the two ends. Per the germline V gene, CDR1 is MGHRA and CDR2 is YSYEKL. The DNA of the CDR3 is TGCGCCAGCAGCCAACCCCTTAATCCCGAGGGGGTCGTAAATGAAAAACTGTTTTTT. Protein sequence: CASSQPLNPEGVVNEKLFF.

CDR3 bases: TGCAGCGTCGCTACAGGGGAGTACTATGGCTACACCTTC. This translates into CSVATGEYYGYTF. This chain uses TRBV29-1 with TRBJ1-2, with 7 bases that match TRBD1. The CDR3 totals 13 residues. The germline CDR1 and CDR2 sequences are SQVTM and ANQGSEA. Unmatched junction bases numbered 7, after V lost 6 bases and J lost 3 bases. Drawing the rest from reference TRBV29-1 and TRBJ1-2, the complete variable domain is SAVISQKPSRDICQRGTSLTIQCQVDSQVTMMFWYRQQPGQSLTLIATANQGSEATYESGFVIDKFPISRPNLTFSTLTVSNMSPEDSSIYLCSVATGEYYGYTFGSGTRLTVV.

This clonotype was detected ten times or more. V is TRBV6-2 or TRBV6-3 and J is TRBJ2-7; D not certain. Trimming shortened V by 5 bases and J by 2 bases, and 7 bases separated the two germline ends. The CDR3 runs to 12 residues. CDR1 is MNHEY, CDR2 SVGEGT, per germline. The CDR3 nucleotides read TGTGCCAGCAGTCCGGGTCCCTACGAGCAGTACTTC. Translated: CASSPGPYEQYF.

This chain links TRBV29-1 with TRBJ1-1, with 8 bases identical to TRBD1. V lost 5 bases to trimming and J lost 4 bases; unmatched junction nucleotides: 3. CDR1 is SQVTM and CDR2 is ANQGSEA in the germline V gene. This CDR3 spans 12 amino acids. The CDR3 DNA reads as TGCAGCGTTCCGGGACAGGCCACTGAAGCTTTCTTT. Translating it yields CSVPGQATEAFF. Using reference TRBV29-1 and TRBJ1-1 for the parts outside the CDR3, the full variable domain is SAVISQKPSRDICQRGTSLTIQCQVDSQVTMMFWYRQQPGQSLTLIATANQGSEATYESGFVIDKFPISRPNLTFSTLTVSNMSPEDSSIYLCSVPGQATEAFFGQGTRLTVV.

V usage is TRBV30 and J usage is TRBJ2-5; D possibly uses TRBD1 or TRBD2 (5 bases each). The CDR3 totals 16 residues. CDR1 is GTSNPN, CDR2 SVGIG, per germline (reference sequence). Trimming stripped 5 bases from V and 3 bases from J, with 22 bases between. The CDR3: CAWDKASRDPKETQYF. The DNA for the CDR3 is TGTGCCTGGGACAAAGCCTCCCGGGACCCCAAAGAGACCCAGTACTTC.

This chain uses TRBV3-1 with TRBJ2-2, with TRBD1 as a possible D gene (7 bases). This CDR3 spans 17 amino acids. Trimming removed 4 bases from V and 1 base from J, with 16 bases in between. In germline, CDR1 is LGHDT, CDR2 YNNKEL (reference sequence). CDR3 sequence reads: CASSLHQGGLNTGELFF. The CDR3 bases are TGTGCCAGCAGCCTCCATCAGGGGGGACTGAACACCGGGGAGCTGTTTTTT.

The rearrangement links TRBV18 to TRBJ2-1; TRBD2 matches 7 bases. In germline, CDR1 is KGHSH, CDR2 LQKENI. The CDR3 extends over 15 amino acids. V shed 2 bases and J 6 bases; nucleotides not matched to a gene: 7. This CDR3 reads CASSPGAGAGNEQFF. DNA of the CDR3: TGTGCCAGCTCACCAGGGGCGGGAGCAGGCAATGAGCAGTTCTTC. The full variable domain, with the rest looked up from reference TRBV18 and TRBJ2-1, is NAGVMQNPRHLVRRRGQEARLRCSPMKGHSHVYWYRQLPEEGLKFMVYLQKENIIDESGMPKERFSAEFPKEGPSILRIQQVVRGDSAAYFCASSPGAGAGNEQFFGPGTRLTVL.

This clonotype was seen a few times. This chain links TRBV28 with TRBJ2-1; D possibly uses TRBD1 or TRBD2 (6 bases each). V was trimmed by 6 bases and J by 0 bases, leaving 12 bases between them. The CDR3 extends over 15 amino acids. Germline V gives CDR1 MDHEN, CDR2 SYDVKM. The CDR3 sequence: CASSSGGGSYNEQFF. Here the CDR3 DNA reads TGTGCCAGCAGCTCCGGAGGGGGCTCCTACAATGAGCAGTTCTTC.

The genes are TRBV7-2 and TRBJ1-4; 7 bases agree with TRBD1. V gave up 5 bases and J gave up 7 bases; unmatched junction bases: 4. The CDR3 loop spans 13 amino acids. Germline V CDR1 and CDR2: SGHTA, FQGNSA. The CDR3 spells CASSRQGGEKLFF. DNA for the CDR3: TGTGCCAGCAGCCGACAGGGAGGTGAAAAACTGTTTTTT.

In its sample, this clonotype was seen a few times. The rearrangement links TRBV20-1 to TRBJ2-2; 9 bases line up with TRBD2. CDR1 is DFQATT and CDR2 is SNEGSKA in the germline V gene (reference sequence). The CDR3 contains 14 residues. V was clipped by 6 bases and J by 1 base; unmatched bases: 3. CDR3 protein: CSAKAGGNTGELFF. DNA for the CDR3: TGCAGTGCGAAAGCGGGAGGGAACACCGGGGAGCTGTTTTTT.

This chain joins TRBV7-2 and TRBJ1-5; D is uncertain. The germline CDR1 and CDR2 sequences are SGHTA and FQGNSA. V was shortened by 6 bases and J by 9 bases, with 18 bases between the two germline ends. There are 14 residues in the CDR3. The CDR3 DNA reads TGTGCCAGCAGATTATTGGACGGGGAAGGGCCCCAGCATTTT. This gives the protein CASRLLDGEGPQHF.

This clonotype was seen many times. The chain employs TRBV7-2 and TRBJ1-1; 9 nucleotides match TRBD1. The CDR3 is 15 amino acids. The junction had 8 bases not matched to a gene; V was cut back by 5 bases and J by 4 bases. Germline V gene data show CDR1 as SGHTA and CDR2 as FQGNSA. Written as DNA, the CDR3 is TGTGCCAGCAGCCCCCGGACAGGGGCAGGCACTGAAGCTTTCTTT. Its translation: CASSPRTGAGTEAFF.

For the CDR3, the DNA is TGTGCCAGCAGCCAAGATATCACTATGAACACTGAAGCTTTCTTT. It codes for CASSQDITMNTEAFF. J is TRBJ1-1 and V is TRBV4-2, with unresolved D. Germline CDR1 reads LGHNA; CDR2 reads YNFKEQ. Trimming took 0 bases from V and 0 from J, leaving 8 bases between them. The CDR3 consists of 15 residues.

In its sample, this clonotype was seen a few times. The chain links TRBV9 to TRBJ2-2; no firm D call. Germline V CDR1 and CDR2: SGDLS, YYNGEE. Trimming cost V 5 bases and J 1 base, with 12 bases left between them. This CDR3 comprises 15 residues. CDR3 bases: TGTGCCAGCAGGGCCCCCGGCCTGAACACCGGGGAGCTGTTTTTT. Amino acid sequence: CASRAPGLNTGELFF.

This clonotype has only a few counts. The CDR3 DNA sequence: TGTGCCAGCAGCTTAGTTCCCTCTGTCAGGGTGGGCACTGAAGCTTTCTTT. Translated: CASSLVPSVRVGTEAFF. The rearrangement links TRBV7-9 to TRBJ1-1; D perhaps matches TRBD1 (5 bases). V lost 1 base, J lost 4 bases, and 19 bases lay in between. The CDR3 loop spans 17 amino acids. CDR1 and CDR2 from the germline V gene are SEHNR and FQNEAQ (reference sequence).

The chain combines TRBV12-3 or TRBV12-4 with TRBJ2-3; 13 positions match TRBD2. The ends lost 6 bases at V and 5 bases at J; junction bases unmatched: 5. This CDR3 is built from 15 residues. The CDR3 sequence: CASRWTSGSGDTQYF. The CDR3 DNA reads TGTGCCAGCAGGTGGACTAGCGGGAGTGGAGATACGCAGTATTTT.

This clonotype was recorded at least ten times. The V call is TRBV12-3 or TRBV12-4, the J call TRBJ2-6; D call uncertain. Trimming removed 8 bases at V and 1 base at J, with 9 bases between. The CDR3 runs to 14 residues. The CDR3 sequence is CASLRWSGANVLTF. CDR3 DNA: TGTGCCAGCCTGAGGTGGTCTGGGGCCAACGTCCTGACTTTC.

The chain combines TRBV5-6 with TRBJ1-1; 7 nucleotides agree with TRBD1. Per the germline V gene, CDR1 is SGHDT and CDR2 is YYEEEE. The CDR3 covers 12 residues. Trimming removed 4 bases from V and 8 bases from J; junction bases left unmatched: 5. In nucleotides, the CDR3 is TGTGCCAGCAGCCGCGGACAGGAGGAAGCTTTCTTT. Translating it yields CASSRGQEEAFF. The complete variable domain, with remaining parts taken from reference TRBV5-6 and TRBJ1-1, reads DAGVTQSPTHLIKTRGQQVTLRCSPKSGHDTVSWYQQALGQGPQFIFQYYEEEERQRGNFPDRFSGHQFPNYSSELNVNALLLGDSALYLCASSRGQEEAFFGQGTRLTVV.

The chain uses TRBV6-2 or TRBV6-3 and TRBJ1-1; the D is unclear. CDR3 length: 13 amino acids. The V end lost 2 bases, the J end lost 6 bases, and 10 bases lay between the germline ends. In germline, CDR1 is MNHEY, CDR2 SVGEGT. CDR3 bases: TGTGCCAGCAGTTACGGCAGGCGGGCTGAAGCTTTCTTT. It yields the protein CASSYGRRAEAFF.

This clonotype was counted between two and nine times. The chain carries TRBV5-5 and TRBJ1-6; D unclear. V dropped 4 bases and J dropped 12 bases, with 11 bases sitting between them. In germline, CDR1 is SGHKS, CDR2 YYEKEE (reference sequence). The CDR3 spans 12 residues. The chain's CDR3 is CASSLTGLPLHF. The DNA for the CDR3 is TGTGCCAGCAGCCTTACGGGTTTACCCCTCCACTTT.

This clonotype was counted between two and nine times. The genes are TRBV7-9 and TRBJ2-7, with a possible D match to TRBD1 (7 bases). In germline, CDR1 is SEHNR, CDR2 FQNEAQ (reference sequence). V lost 1 base to trimming and J lost 1 base, with 17 bases between them. The CDR3 sequence is 17 residues long. In DNA form, the CDR3 reads TGTGCCAGCAGCTTAGTCGGAGGGGGCGAAAAGTCCTACGAGCAGTACTTC. Its translation is CASSLVGGGEKSYEQYF.

There are a few counts of this clonotype. The chain has TRBV7-9 and TRBJ2-7; D not resolved. This CDR3 region has 13 residues. The germline V gene has CDR1 SEHNR and CDR2 FQNEAQ (reference sequence). V dropped 2 bases and J dropped 2 bases, with 7 bases sitting between them. CDR3 nucleotides: TGTGCCAGCAGCTTACAGCAAACCTACGAGCAGTACTTC. It codes for CASSLQQTYEQYF.

This clonotype was detected a few times. The chain couples TRBV12-3 or TRBV12-4 to TRBJ2-7, with D possibly being TRBD2 (6 bases). CDR3 length: 14 residues. Trimming cost V 3 bases and J 0 bases, with 9 bases left between them. The CDR3 sequence is CASSFTGDSYEQYF. The CDR3 DNA sequence: TGTGCCAGCAGTTTCACGGGGGACTCCTACGAGCAGTACTTC.